The 8 T cell receptor beta chains below come from one sample, sequenced in a study of PD-1 blockade in mismatch repair-deficient tumors. Assay: immunoSEQ multiplex PCR; the TCRdb copy retains only in-frame clones and omits some. The repertoire holds tens of thousands of clones, with about four fifths as singletons. The sequencing used PBMCs, collected before pembrolizumab treatment. These receptors all come from an adult with mismatch repair-deficient cancer.

Here the CDR3 DNA reads TGTGCCAGCAGCGTAAGACTAGCGCTGAGCTCCTACAATGAGCAGTTCTTC. It codes for CASSVRLALSSYNEQFF. The chain is built from TRBV9 and TRBJ2-1, with 8 bases matching TRBD2. The CDR3 runs to 17 residues. The V gene end was trimmed by 1 base and the J gene end by 0 bases; junction bases not matched to a gene: 6. Germline V CDR1 and CDR2: SGDLS, YYNGEE.

The rearrangement joins TRBV28 to TRBJ1-3; 7 bases are shared with TRBD1. The ends lost 7 bases at V and 0 bases at J; junction bases unmatched: 6. The CDR3 spans 15 residues. Germline V lookup: CDR1 MDHEN, CDR2 SYDVKM. CDR3 sequence (DNA): TGTGCCAGCACCCAAACAGGGGCCTCTGGAAACACCATATATTTT. Protein product: CASTQTGASGNTIYF.

J is TRBJ2-3 and V is TRBV21-1; TRBD2 was called by the table and not checked on the DNA. TRBV21-1 is given as a pseudogene. The CDR3 sequence is 14 residues long. The CDR3 DNA reads as TGTGCCAGCTGGGCGGGGGCGCGAATAGATACGCAGTATTTT. Its translation: CASWAGARIDTQYF.

This sequence joins TRBV6-1 and TRBJ1-1; D is undetermined. The V and J ends lost 7 bases and 0 bases respectively, with 9 bases between them. CDR1 MNHNS and CDR2 SASEGT come from the germline V gene. This CDR3 is 13 amino acids long. CDR3 residues: CASKNTLNTEAFF. CDR3 nucleotides: TGTGCCAGCAAGAATACTCTGAACACTGAAGCTTTCTTT.

This clone came up once. J is TRBJ2-3 and V is TRBV19, with TRBD2 as a possible D gene (5 bases). Trimming removed 4 bases from V and 5 bases from J, with 10 bases in between. The germline V gene encodes CDR1 LNHDA and CDR2 SQIVND (reference sequence). There are 13 residues in the CDR3. CDR3 region: CASSTTGIDTQYF. CDR3 nucleotide sequence: TGTGCCAGTAGTACGACGGGAATAGATACGCAGTATTTT. Variable domain in full (rest from reference TRBV19 and TRBJ2-3): DGGITQSPKYLFRKEGQNVTLSCEQNLNHDAMYWYRQDPGQGLRLIYYSQIVNDFQKGDIAEGYSVSREKKESFPLTVTSAQKNPTAFYLCASSTTGIDTQYFGPGTRLTVL.

The rearrangement links TRBV18 to TRBJ2-2; no definite D call. This CDR3 contains 14 residues. V lost 6 bases to trimming and J lost 6 bases, with 14 bases between them. Germline V gene lookup returns CDR1 KGHSH and CDR2 LQKENI. The CDR3 sequence: CASSPQFLSGELFF. The CDR3 coding sequence is TGTGCCAGCTCCCCCCAGTTTCTGTCCGGGGAGCTGTTTTTT.

V is TRBV9 and J is TRBJ2-3, with a tentative D call TRBD1 (5 bases). Germline values: CDR1 SGDLS, CDR2 YYNGEE. V lost 4 bases, J lost 6 bases, and 15 bases lay in between. The CDR3 extends over 14 amino acids. The CDR3 bases are TGTGCCAGCAGCCTTTTCGACAGTAGCGATACGCAGTATTTT. Translation gives CASSLFDSSDTQYF.

V usage is TRBV27 and J usage is TRBJ1-1; 8 bases match TRBD1. Germline trimming cut 4 bases from V and 2 bases from J; bases unmatched to any gene: 12. The V gene's germline CDR1 is MNHEY and CDR2 SMNVEV (reference sequence). The length of the CDR3 is 17 residues. Written as DNA, the CDR3 is TGTGCCAGCAGTTCCCTCGGCAGGGGGCTCCATAACACTGAAGCTTTCTTT. Its protein is CASSSLGRGLHNTEAFF.